This T cell receptor beta chain was documented in a study of blood T cell repertoires in COVID-19. Study background: The origin of the acute and convalescent COVID-19 samples was the United States, Italy and Spain.

Under the authors' procedure: Estimated nucleated cell counts came from reference gene primer amplification. Sequenced by immunoSEQ multiplex PCR; TCRdb stores in-frame clones only, minus some. That table is the source of V, J and clone size, and D and trimming were worked out from the DNA. The sample has 150,000 to 200,000 clones, around 85% seen once. This study enrolled people aged about 18 to 95 from about 26 US geographic areas. Which cohort a participant joined came from the clinical history participants gave. CDR1 is SGHRS and CDR2 is YFSETQ in the germline V gene. V shed 8 bases and J 2 bases; nucleotides not matched to a gene: 6. This CDR3 is 13 amino acids long.

The rearrangement uses TRBV5-1 and TRBJ2-5; TRBD1 matches at 7 bases. The TCR comes from a man between 35 and 55 years old who had recovered from COVID-19. The specimen was PBMCs or T cells enriched from blood (not recorded which). CDR3 region: CASRQGLQETQYF. As DNA, the CDR3 is TGCGCCAGTCGACAGGGCTTGCAAGAGACCCAGTACTTC.